This entry is about one T cell receptor (beta chain). The antigen remains unidentified. This sample is drawn from a study of identical twins. Study-wide results and caveats: A partial confounding effect on zero-insertion analyses could come from invariant MAIT and iNKT cells.

V was clipped by 4 bases and J by 6 bases, with 6 bases between them. Germline V gene lookup returns CDR1 LGHNT and CDR2 FRNRAP. CDR3 length equals 12 residues. MiXCR, applied by TCRdb to the 5' RACE reads, yields one record per CDR3 protein. The sample consists of around 670,000 distinct CDR3 sequences, approximately 6.1% of them appearing once. The TCR was taken from a man aged 18-30 years in good health. The rearrangement links TRBV12-5 to TRBJ2-2; D is unresolved. The sample taken for sequencing was naive T cells sorted from blood. The CDR3 DNA reads as TGTGCTAGTGGTTGGGCTCCCGGGGAGCTGTTTTTT. Amino acids: CASGWAPGELFF. Drawing the rest from reference TRBV12-5 and TRBJ2-2, the complete variable domain is DARVTQTPRHKVTEMGQEVTMRCQPILGHNTVFWYRQTMMQGLELLAYFRNRAPLDDSGMPKDRFSAEMPDATLATLKIQPSEPRDSAVYFCASGWAPGELFFGEGSRLTVL.